The sequence of this T cell receptor beta chain was determined in a study of cytomegalovirus exposure and HLA in healthy donors. Study outcomes and limitations: Versus the approximately 700-donor mean, an Asian-associated ancestry cluster reportedly showed fewer N-insertions in a later analysis. Most of the TCR beta V segments (in an earlier analysis) were productive either about 87% or about 30% of the time. Sequencing artifact likely explains a cluster of highly shared sequence variants.

A remark on this clone: Its antigen is not identified.

60 Vbeta and 13 Jbeta primers were used in PCR. Some clones are missing from TCRdb's copy, which holds only in-frame ones; the method was immunoSEQ multiplex PCR. The sample includes 180,000 or so clones, around 75% of them seen just once. The receptor was derived from a female donor in good health and CMV-seronegative. The sequenced sample was PBMCs.

The CDR3 loop is CASSPWTSGGWNEQFF. The DNA of the CDR3 is TGTGCCAGCTCACCCTGGACTAGCGGGGGGTGGAATGAGCAGTTCTTC. The V and J genes are TRBV18 and TRBJ2-1; 14 bases align to TRBD2. The V gene end was trimmed by 3 bases and the J gene end by 7 bases; junction bases not matched to a gene: 5. The CDR3 spans 16 residues. Germline V gene data show CDR1 as KGHSH and CDR2 as LQKENI.